Listed below are T cell receptor beta chains from one sample, sequenced in a study of blood T cell repertoires in COVID-19. The table came from immunoSEQ multiplex PCR; TCRdb's copy has only in-frame clones and leaves some out. This table holds around 290,000 clones, approximately 85% found once. What was sequenced was PBMCs or T cells enriched from blood (not recorded which). These receptors all come from a woman aged 25 to 39 who had recovered from COVID-19. Both conserved end residues are part of each CDR3. The D gene is left open where the match is weak. A clone size is listed for some rows: how often the clone was seen (once, few, many), or a class if it is expanded.

abundance | d_gene | len | j_gene | v_gene | CDR3aa | CDR3nt
. | . | 15 | TRBJ1-1 | TRBV10-3 | CAISDIVDSWTEAFF | TGTGCCATCAGTGACATTGTTGACAGTTGGACTGAAGCTTTCTTT
. | . | 15 | TRBJ1-6 | TRBV7-2 | CASSLGAQGNSPLHF | TGTGCCAGCAGCTTGGGGGCGCAAGGGAATTCACCCCTCCACTTT
. | . | 15 | TRBJ1-4 | TRBV9 | CASSVLVGREEKLFF | TGTGCCAGCAGCGTCTTGGTAGGCAGGGAAGAAAAACTGTTTTTT
. | . | 13 | TRBJ1-2 | TRBV30 | CAWSASGVGGYTF | TGTGCCTGGAGTGCGAGCGGGGTAGGAGGCTACACCTTC
. | . | 16 | TRBJ1-2 | TRBV4-3 | CASSQSWTPEPGGYTF | TGCGCCAGCAGCCAATCCTGGACTCCAGAACCCGGTGGCTACACCTTC
. | TRBD1 | 15 | TRBJ1-6 | TRBV5-4 | CASSLWGQGKSPLHF | TGTGCCAGCAGCTTGTGGGGACAGGGGAAATCACCCCTCCACTTT
. | . | 12 | TRBJ1-2 | TRBV25-1 | CASSSGHSGYTF | TGTGCCAGCAGCTCGGGACATTCTGGCTACACCTTC
. | TRBD1 | 20 | TRBJ1-3 | TRBV9 | CASSAWVGQGSTISGNTIYF | TGTGCCAGCAGCGCATGGGTCGGACAGGGGAGCACCATTAGTGGAAACACCATATATTTT
. | . | 17 | TRBJ2-2 | TRBV14 | CASSRTERHANTGELFF | TGTGCCAGCAGCCGGACAGAGAGACACGCGAACACCGGGGAGCTGTTTTTT
once | TRBD1 | 14 | TRBJ1-1 | TRBV5-4 | CASSLAGGQIEAFF | TGTGCCAGCAGCTTGGCAGGGGGGCAAATTGAAGCTTTCTTT
once | . | 14 | TRBJ2-7 | TRBV11-2 | CASSSNRGPGEQYF | TGTGCCAGCAGCTCCAACCGAGGGCCCGGAGAGCAGTACTTC
. | . | 14 | TRBJ2-2 | TRBV11-3 | CASSFRLNTGELFF | TGTGCCAGCAGCTTTAGACTAAACACCGGGGAGCTGTTTTTT
. | . | 13 | TRBJ1-1 | TRBV10-3 | CAISARGNTEAFF | TGTGCCATCAGTGCCAGGGGTAACACTGAAGCTTTCTTT
. | . | 15 | TRBJ1-2 | TRBV6-5 | CASNYPFGGCGGYTF | TGTGCCAGCAATTACCCTTTCGGGGGGTGTGGGGGCTACACCTTC
. | . | 14 | TRBJ1-2 | TRBV28 | CASRLQGYNYGYTF | TGTGCCAGCCGACTACAGGGATATAACTATGGCTACACCTTC